This T cell receptor (beta chain) was documented in a study of blood T cell repertoires in COVID-19. CDR3 length equals 14 residues. The germline CDR1 and CDR2 sequences are SGHRS and YFSETQ. V was pared by 0 bases and J by 4 bases, with 4 bases of the junction left unmatched. Only in-frame clones appear in the TCRdb table, and some are missing; sequencing was by immunoSEQ multiplex PCR. The data contain some 100,000 clones, nearly 85% of them singletons. This clone was seen only once. This TCR was recovered from a woman in her forties or fifties with acute or convalescent COVID-19. Sequencing was performed on peripheral blood. This rearrangement joins TRBV5-1 to TRBJ2-7; 7 bases are a match to TRBD1. This CDR3 is CASSLVGGRYEQYF. The CDR3 DNA is TGCGCCAGCAGCTTGGTAGGGGGCCGGTACGAGCAGTACTTC.